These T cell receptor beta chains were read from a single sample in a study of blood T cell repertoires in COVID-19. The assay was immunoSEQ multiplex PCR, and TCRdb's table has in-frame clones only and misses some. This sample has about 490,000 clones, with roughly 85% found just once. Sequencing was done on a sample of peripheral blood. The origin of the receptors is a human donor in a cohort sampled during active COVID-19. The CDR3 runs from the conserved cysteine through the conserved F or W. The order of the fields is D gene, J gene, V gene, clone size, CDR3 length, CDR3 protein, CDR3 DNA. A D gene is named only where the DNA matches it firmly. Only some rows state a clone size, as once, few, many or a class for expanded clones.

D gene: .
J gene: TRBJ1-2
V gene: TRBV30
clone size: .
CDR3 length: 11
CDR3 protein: CAWSDGEGYTF
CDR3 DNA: TGTGCCTGGAGTGACGGGGAAGGCTACACCTTC

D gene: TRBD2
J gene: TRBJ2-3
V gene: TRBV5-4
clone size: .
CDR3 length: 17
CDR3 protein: CASSLAETSGRTDTQYF
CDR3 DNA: TGTGCCAGCAGCTTGGCAGAGACTAGCGGGAGGACAGATACGCAGTATTTT

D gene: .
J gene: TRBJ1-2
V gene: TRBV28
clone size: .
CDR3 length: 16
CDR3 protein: CASSFSWGQGLAGYTF
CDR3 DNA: TGTGCCAGCAGTTTTTCCTGGGGGCAGGGGCTCGCTGGCTACACCTTC

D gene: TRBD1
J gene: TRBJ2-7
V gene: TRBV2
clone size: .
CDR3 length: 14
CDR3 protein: CASMRDRGSGEQYF
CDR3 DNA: TGTGCCAGCATGCGGGACAGGGGATCGGGGGAGCAGTACTTC

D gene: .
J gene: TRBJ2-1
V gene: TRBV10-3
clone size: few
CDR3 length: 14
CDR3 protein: CAISERPGQNEQFF
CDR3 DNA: TGTGCCATCAGTGAGAGGCCGGGACAAAATGAGCAGTTCTTC

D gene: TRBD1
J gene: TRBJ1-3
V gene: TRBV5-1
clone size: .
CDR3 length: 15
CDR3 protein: CASSVTGTGRNTIYF
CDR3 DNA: TGCGCCAGCAGCGTCACCGGGACAGGCCGAAACACCATATATTTT

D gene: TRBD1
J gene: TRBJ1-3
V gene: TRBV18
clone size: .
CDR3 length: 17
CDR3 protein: CASSPRQGKDSGNTIYF
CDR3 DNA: TGTGCCAGCTCACCCCGACAGGGGAAAGACTCTGGAAACACCATATATTTT

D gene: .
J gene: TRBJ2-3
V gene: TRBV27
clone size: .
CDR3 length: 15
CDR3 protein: CASSVIGGRRDTQYF
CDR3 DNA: TGTGCCAGCAGCGTAATCGGGGGGCGCAGAGATACGCAGTATTTT

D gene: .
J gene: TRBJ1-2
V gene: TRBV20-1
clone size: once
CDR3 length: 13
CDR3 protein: CSASSREVYGYTF
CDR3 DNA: TGCAGTGCTAGTTCCAGGGAAGTCTATGGCTACACCTTC

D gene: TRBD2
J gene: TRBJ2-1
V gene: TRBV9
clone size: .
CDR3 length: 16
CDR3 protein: CASSPPSGSSYNEQFF
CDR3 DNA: TGTGCCAGCAGCCCCCCTAGCGGGAGCTCCTACAATGAGCAGTTCTTC

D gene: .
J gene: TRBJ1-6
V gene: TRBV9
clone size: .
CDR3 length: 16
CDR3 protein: CASSVTESSYNSPLHF
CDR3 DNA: TGTGCCAGCAGCGTAACTGAGAGCTCCTATAATTCACCCCTCCACTTT

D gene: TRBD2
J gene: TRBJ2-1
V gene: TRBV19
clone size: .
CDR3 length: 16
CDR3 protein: CASSKGAGVTYNEQFF
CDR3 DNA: TGTGCCAGTAGTAAAGGAGCGGGAGTGACCTACAATGAGCAGTTCTTC

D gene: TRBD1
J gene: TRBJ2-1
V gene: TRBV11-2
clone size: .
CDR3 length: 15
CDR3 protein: CASSLSTGTVNEQFF
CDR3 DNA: TGTGCCAGCAGCTTATCAACCGGGACAGTGAATGAGCAGTTCTTC

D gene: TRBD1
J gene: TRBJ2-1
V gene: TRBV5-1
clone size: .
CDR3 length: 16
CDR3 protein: CASSLSGQGNHNEQFF
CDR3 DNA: TGCGCCAGCAGCTTGTCGGGACAGGGGAACCACAATGAGCAGTTCTTC

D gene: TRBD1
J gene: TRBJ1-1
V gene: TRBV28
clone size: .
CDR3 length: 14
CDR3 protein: CASSLHRGSTEAFF
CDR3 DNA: TGTGCCAGCAGTCTGCACAGGGGCAGCACTGAAGCTTTCTTT

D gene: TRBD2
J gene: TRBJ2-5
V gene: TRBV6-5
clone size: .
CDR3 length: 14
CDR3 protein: CASRSGGYQETQYF
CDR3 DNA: TGTGCCAGCAGATCGGGAGGGTACCAAGAGACCCAGTACTTC

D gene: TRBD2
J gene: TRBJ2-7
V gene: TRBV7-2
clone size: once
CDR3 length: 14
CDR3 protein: CASSFGRGDYEQYF
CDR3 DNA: TGTGCCAGCAGCTTCGGGCGGGGGGATTACGAGCAGTACTTC

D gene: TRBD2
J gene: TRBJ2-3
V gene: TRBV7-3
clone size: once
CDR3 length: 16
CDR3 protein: CASRVGLAGETDTQYF
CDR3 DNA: TGTGCCAGCAGAGTAGGCCTAGCGGGAGAAACAGATACGCAGTATTTT

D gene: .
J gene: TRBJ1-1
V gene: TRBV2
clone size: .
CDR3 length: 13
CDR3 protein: CASSERGVDEAFF
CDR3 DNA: TGTGCCAGCAGTGAAAGGGGCGTAGATGAAGCTTTCTTT

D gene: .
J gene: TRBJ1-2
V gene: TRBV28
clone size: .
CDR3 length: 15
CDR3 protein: CASSSSGQGRAGYTF
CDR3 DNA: TGTGCCAGCAGTTCCTCCGGCCAGGGCCGGGCTGGCTACACCTTC

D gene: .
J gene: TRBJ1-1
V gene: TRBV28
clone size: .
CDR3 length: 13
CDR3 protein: CASSFQRNTEAFF
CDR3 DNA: TGTGCCAGCAGTTTTCAGCGGAACACTGAAGCTTTCTTT

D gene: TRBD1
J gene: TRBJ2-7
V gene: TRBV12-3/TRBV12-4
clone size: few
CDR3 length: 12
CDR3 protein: CASRQGPYEQYF
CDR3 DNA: TGTGCCAGCCGACAGGGCCCCTACGAGCAGTACTTC

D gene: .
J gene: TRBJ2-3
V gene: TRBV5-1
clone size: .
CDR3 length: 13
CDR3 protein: CASSQSPTDTQYF
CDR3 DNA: TGCGCCAGCAGCCAATCCCCCACAGATACGCAGTATTTT

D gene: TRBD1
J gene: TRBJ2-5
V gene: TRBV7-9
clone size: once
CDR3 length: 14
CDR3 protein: CASSLGTGQETQYF
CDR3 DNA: TGTGCCAGCAGCTTAGGGACAGGTCAAGAGACCCAGTACTTC

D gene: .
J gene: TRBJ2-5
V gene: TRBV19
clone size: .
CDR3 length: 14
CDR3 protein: CASSAQGTGETQYF
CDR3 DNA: TGTGCCAGTAGTGCACAGGGAACAGGAGAGACCCAGTACTTC

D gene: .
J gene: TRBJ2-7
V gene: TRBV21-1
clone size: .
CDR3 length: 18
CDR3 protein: CASSKKTEPGLAVYAQYF
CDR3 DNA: TGTGCCAGCAGCAAAAAGACAGAACCGGGACTAGCGGTCTACGCGCAGTACTTC

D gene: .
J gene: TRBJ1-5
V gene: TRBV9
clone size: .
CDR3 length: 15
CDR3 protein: CASSVEGGPDQPQHF
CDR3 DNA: TGTGCCAGCAGCGTAGAAGGGGGACCCGATCAGCCCCAGCATTTT

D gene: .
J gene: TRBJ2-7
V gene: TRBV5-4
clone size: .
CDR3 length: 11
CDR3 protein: CASSPSYEQYF
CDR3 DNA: TGTGCCAGCAGCCCCTCTTACGAGCAGTACTTC

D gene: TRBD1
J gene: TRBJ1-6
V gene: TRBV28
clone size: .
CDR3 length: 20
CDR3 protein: CASSFYPWRQGSSYNSPLHF
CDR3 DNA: TGTGCCAGCAGTTTCTACCCTTGGAGACAGGGGAGCTCCTATAATTCACCCCTCCACTTT

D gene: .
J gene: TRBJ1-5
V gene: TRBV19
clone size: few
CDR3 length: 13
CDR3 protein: CASNENPNQPQHF
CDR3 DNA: TGTGCCAGTAATGAGAACCCCAATCAGCCCCAGCATTTT

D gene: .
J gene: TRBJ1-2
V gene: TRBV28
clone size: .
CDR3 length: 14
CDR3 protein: CASSLPRRGYGYTF
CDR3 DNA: TGTGCCAGCAGTCTCCCCCGAAGAGGCTATGGCTACACCTTC

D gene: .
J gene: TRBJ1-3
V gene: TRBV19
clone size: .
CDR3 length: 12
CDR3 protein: CASSGDGTTIYF
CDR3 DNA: TGTGCCAGTAGTGGAGACGGAACCACCATATATTTT

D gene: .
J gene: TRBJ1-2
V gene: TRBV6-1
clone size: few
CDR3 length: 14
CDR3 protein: CASSEVGEGYGYTF
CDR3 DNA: TGTGCCAGCAGTGAAGTGGGGGAGGGCTATGGCTACACCTTC

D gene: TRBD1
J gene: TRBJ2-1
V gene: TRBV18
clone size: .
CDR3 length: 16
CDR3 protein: CASSRPDRGGYNEQFF
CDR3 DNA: TGTGCCAGCTCTCGACCCGACAGGGGCGGCTACAATGAGCAGTTCTTC

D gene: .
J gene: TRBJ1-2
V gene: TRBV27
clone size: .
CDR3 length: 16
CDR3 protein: CASSLLLPGTNYGYTF
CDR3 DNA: TGTGCCAGCAGTTTACTCTTACCAGGGACTAACTATGGCTACACCTTC

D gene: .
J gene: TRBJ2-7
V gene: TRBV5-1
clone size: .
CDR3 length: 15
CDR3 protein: CASSLGLLITDEQYF
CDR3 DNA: TGCGCCAGCAGCTTGGGACTCCTGATCACCGACGAGCAGTACTTC

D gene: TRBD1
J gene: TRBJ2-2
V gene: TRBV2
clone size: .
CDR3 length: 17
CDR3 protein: CASSKTGGFPNTGELFF
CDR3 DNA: TGTGCCAGCAGCAAGACAGGGGGCTTTCCGAACACCGGGGAGCTGTTTTTT

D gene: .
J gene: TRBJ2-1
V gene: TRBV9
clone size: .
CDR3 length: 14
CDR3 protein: CASSPRFPGNEQFF
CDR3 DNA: TGTGCCAGCAGCCCCCGGTTCCCGGGGAATGAGCAGTTCTTC

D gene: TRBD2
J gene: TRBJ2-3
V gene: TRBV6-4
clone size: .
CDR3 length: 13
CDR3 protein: CASRSSGTDTQYF
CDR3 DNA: TGTGCCAGCAGATCTAGCGGGACAGATACGCAGTATTTT

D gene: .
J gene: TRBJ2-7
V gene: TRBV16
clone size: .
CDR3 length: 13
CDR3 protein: CASSQSPQAEQYF
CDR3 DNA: TGTGCCAGCAGCCAATCTCCGCAGGCCGAGCAGTACTTC

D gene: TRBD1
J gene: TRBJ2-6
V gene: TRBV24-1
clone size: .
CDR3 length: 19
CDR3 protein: CATSDLSDRGFSGANVLTF
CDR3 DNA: TGTGCCACCAGTGATTTGTCGGACAGGGGATTCTCTGGGGCCAACGTCCTGACTTTC

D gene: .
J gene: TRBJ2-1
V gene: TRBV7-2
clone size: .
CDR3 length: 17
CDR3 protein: CASSLVGGRGKSNEQFF
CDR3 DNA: TGTGCCAGCAGCTTAGTTGGGGGCAGGGGCAAGAGCAATGAGCAGTTCTTC

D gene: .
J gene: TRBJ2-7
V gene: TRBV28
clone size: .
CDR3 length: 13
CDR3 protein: CASSPYPSYEQYF
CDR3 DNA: TGTGCCAGCAGTCCCTACCCCTCATACGAGCAGTACTTC

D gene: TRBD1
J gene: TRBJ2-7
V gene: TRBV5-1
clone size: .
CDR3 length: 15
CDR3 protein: CASSPGTGGSYEQYF
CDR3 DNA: TGCGCCAGCAGCCCCGGGACAGGGGGCTCCTACGAGCAGTACTTC

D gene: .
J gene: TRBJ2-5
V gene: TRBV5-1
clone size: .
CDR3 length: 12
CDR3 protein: CASSLDRETQYF
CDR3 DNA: TGCGCCAGCAGCTTGGATCGAGAGACCCAGTACTTC

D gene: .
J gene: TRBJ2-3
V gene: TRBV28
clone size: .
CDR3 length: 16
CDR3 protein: CASSSPGLLERDTQYF
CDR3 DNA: TGTGCCAGCAGTTCTCCGGGACTTCTCGAGAGGGATACGCAGTATTTT

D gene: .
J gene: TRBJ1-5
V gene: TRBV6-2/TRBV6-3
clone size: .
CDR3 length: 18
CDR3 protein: CASSYSKMVPYSNQPQHF
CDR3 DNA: TGTGCCAGCAGTTACTCGAAAATGGTTCCCTATAGCAATCAGCCCCAGCATTTT

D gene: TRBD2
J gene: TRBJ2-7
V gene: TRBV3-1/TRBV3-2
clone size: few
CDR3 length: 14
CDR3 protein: CASRSAGGKYEQYF
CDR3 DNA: TGTGCCAGCAGGTCAGCGGGAGGGAAATACGAGCAGTACTTC

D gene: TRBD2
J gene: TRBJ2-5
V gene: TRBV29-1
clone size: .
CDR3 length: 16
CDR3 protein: CSVEAASGRAMETQYF
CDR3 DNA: TGCAGCGTTGAAGCGGCTAGCGGGAGGGCCATGGAGACCCAGTACTTC

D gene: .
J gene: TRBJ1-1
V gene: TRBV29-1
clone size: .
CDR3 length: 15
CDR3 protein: CSVARRWERDTEAFF
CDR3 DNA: TGCAGCGTTGCGAGGCGCTGGGAGAGGGACACTGAAGCTTTCTTT

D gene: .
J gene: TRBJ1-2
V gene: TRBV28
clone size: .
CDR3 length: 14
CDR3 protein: CASSFSSTVFGYTF
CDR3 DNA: TGTGCCAGCAGTTTCTCTTCTACCGTCTTCGGCTACACCTTC

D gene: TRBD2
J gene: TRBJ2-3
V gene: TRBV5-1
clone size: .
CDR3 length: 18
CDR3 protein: CASSPMTSGSSGTDTQYF
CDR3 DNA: TGCGCCAGCAGCCCGATGACTAGCGGGAGTTCAGGCACAGATACGCAGTATTTT

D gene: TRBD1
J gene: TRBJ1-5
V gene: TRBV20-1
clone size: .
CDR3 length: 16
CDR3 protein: CSASPPGRGSNQPQHF
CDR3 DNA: TGCAGTGCTAGTCCGCCGGGCAGGGGGAGCAATCAGCCCCAGCATTTT

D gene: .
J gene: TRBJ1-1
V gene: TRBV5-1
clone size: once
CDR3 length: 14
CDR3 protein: CASSSGQINTEAFF
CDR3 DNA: TGCGCCAGCAGCTCCGGACAGATAAACACTGAAGCTTTCTTT

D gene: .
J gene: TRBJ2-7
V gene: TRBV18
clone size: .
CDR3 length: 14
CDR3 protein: CASSPMTGLREQYF
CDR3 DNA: TGTGCCAGCTCCCCAATGACAGGCCTTCGGGAGCAGTACTTC

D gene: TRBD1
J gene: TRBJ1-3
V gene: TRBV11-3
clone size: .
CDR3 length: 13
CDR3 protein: CASSRTGKNTIYF
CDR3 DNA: TGTGCCAGCAGCCGGACAGGGAAAAACACCATATATTTT

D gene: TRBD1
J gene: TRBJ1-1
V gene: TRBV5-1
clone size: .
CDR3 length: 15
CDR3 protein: CASSLDGQVEWRAFF
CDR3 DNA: TGCGCCAGCAGCTTGGATGGACAGGTTGAATGGAGAGCTTTCTTT

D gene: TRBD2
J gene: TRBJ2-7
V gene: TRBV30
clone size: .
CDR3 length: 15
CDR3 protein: CAQKVGLAGSYEQYF
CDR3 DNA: TGTGCCCAAAAGGTGGGACTAGCGGGATCCTACGAGCAGTACTTC

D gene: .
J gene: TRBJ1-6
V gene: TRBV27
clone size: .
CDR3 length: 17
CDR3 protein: CASKVVMTGTRPRPLHF
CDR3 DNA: TGTGCCAGCAAAGTTGTGATGACCGGGACACGCCCGAGGCCCCTCCACTTT

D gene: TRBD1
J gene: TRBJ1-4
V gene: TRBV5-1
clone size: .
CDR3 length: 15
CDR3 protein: CASSTDRGANEKLFF
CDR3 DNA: TGCGCCAGCAGCACCGACAGGGGTGCTAATGAAAAACTGTTTTTT